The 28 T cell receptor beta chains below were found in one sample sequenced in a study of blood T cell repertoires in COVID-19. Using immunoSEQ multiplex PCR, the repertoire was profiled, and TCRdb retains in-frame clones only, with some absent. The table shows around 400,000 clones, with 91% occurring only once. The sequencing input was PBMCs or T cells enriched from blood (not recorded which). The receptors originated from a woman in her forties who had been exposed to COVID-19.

The CDR3, as DNA: TGTGCCAGCAGTTTCGTAGGGGGTTCCTACGAGCAGTACTTC. Translated: CASSFVGGSYEQYF. This rearrangement joins TRBV28 to TRBJ2-7; a possible D gene is TRBD1 (6 bases). Trimming pared 3 bases from V and 1 base from J, leaving 10 bases between. The CDR3 spans 14 residues. Germline-derived CDR1 and CDR2 are MDHEN and SYDVKM.

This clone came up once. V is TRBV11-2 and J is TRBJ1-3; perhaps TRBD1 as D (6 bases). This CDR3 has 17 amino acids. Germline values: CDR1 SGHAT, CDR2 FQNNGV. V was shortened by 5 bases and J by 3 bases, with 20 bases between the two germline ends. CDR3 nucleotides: TGTGCCAGCAGCCTCGATCTAGGCAGGGGCGGTGGAAACACCATATATTTT. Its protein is CASSLDLGRGGGNTIYF.

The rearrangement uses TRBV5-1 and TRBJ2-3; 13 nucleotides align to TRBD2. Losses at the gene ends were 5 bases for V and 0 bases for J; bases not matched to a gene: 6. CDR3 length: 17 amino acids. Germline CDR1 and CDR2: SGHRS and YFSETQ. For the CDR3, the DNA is TGCGCCAGCAGGCCGGGACTAGCGGGGTATAGCACAGATACGCAGTATTTT. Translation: CASRPGLAGYSTDTQYF.

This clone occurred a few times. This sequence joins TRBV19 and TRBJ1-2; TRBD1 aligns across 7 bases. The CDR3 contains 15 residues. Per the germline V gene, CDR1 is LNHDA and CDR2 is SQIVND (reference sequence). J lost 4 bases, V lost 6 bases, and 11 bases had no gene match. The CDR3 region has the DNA TGTGCCAGTAGCGCATCCCGGGACAGCATCTATGGCTACACCTTC. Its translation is CASSASRDSIYGYTF.

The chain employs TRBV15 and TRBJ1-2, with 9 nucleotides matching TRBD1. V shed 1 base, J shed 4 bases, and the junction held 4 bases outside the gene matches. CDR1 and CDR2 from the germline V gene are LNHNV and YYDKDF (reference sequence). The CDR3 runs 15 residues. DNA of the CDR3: TGTGCCACCAGCAGAGGGGGACAGGGATCCTATGGCTACACCTTC. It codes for CATSRGGQGSYGYTF.

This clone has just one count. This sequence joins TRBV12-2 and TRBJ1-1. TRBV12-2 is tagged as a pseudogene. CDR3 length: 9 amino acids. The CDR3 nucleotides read TGCGGGGGGCCCACTGAAGCTTTCTTT. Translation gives CGGPTEAFF.

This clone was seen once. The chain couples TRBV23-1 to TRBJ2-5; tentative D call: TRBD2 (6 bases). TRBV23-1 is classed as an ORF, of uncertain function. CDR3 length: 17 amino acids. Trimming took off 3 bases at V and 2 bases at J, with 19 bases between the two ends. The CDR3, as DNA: TGCGCCAGCAGTCAGACGAAACCGGGACTGTTACAAGAGACCCAGTACTTC. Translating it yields CASSQTKPGLLQETQYF.

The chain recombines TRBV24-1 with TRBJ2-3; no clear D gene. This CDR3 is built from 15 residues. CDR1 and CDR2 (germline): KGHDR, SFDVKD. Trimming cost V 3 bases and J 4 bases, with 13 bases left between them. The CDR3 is CATSDPSPPADTQYF. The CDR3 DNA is TGTGCCACCAGTGATCCTTCCCCCCCGGCAGATACGCAGTATTTT.

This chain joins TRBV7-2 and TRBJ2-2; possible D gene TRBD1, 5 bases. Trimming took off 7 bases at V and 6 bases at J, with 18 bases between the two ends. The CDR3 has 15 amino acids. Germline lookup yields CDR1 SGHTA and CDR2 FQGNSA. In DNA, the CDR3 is TGTGCCAGCATCGTCATGCCAAGGGGCCCCGGGGAGCTGTTTTTT. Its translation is CASIVMPRGPGELFF.

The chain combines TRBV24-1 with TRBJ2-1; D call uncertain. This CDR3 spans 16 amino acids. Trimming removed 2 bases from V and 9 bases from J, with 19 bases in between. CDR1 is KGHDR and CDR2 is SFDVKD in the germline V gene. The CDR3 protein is CATSDSRRPRSTEQFF. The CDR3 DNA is TGTGCCACCAGTGATTCCCGTCGTCCAAGAAGCACTGAGCAGTTCTTC.

CDR3 DNA: TGTGCCAGCTCACCACGCCAGGTAGACTACGAGCAGTACTTC. Translated, it gives CASSPRQVDYEQYF. V gene TRBV18 combines with J gene TRBJ2-7, with unresolved D. The CDR3 consists of 14 residues. Germline values: CDR1 KGHSH, CDR2 LQKENI. The ends were cut back, 1 base at V and 3 bases at J, with 10 bases in the middle.

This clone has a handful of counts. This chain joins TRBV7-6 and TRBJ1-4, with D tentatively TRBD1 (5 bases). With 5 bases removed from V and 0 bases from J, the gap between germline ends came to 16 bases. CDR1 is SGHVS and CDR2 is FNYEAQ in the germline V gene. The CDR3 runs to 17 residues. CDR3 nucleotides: TGTGCCAGCAGCCCAAGGCTGGAGGGGTCAACTAATGAAAAACTGTTTTTT. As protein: CASSPRLEGSTNEKLFF.

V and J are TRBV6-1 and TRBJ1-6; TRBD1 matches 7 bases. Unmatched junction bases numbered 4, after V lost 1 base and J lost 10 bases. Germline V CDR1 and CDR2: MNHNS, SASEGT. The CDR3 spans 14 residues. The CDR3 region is CASSEGYRGSPLHF. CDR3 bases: TGTGCCAGCAGTGAAGGTTACAGGGGCTCACCCCTCCACTTT.

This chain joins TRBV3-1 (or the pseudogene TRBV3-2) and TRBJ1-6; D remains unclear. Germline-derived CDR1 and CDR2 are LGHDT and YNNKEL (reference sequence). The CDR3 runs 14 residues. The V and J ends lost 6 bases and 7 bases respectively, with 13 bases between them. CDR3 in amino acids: CASRRSAKNSPLHF. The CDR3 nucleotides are TGTGCCAGCAGGCGGTCGGCTAAAAATTCACCCCTCCACTTT.

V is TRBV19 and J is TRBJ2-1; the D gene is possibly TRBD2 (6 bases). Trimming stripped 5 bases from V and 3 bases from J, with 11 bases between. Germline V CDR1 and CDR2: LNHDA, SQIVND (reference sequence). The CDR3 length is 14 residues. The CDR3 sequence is CASSPGTFYNEQFF. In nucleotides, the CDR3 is TGTGCCAGTAGTCCTGGGACTTTCTACAATGAGCAGTTCTTC.

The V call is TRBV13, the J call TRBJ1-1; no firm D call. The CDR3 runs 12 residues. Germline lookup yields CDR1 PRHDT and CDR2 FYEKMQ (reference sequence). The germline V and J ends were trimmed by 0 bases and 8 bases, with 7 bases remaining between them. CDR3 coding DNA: TGTGCCAGCAGCTTAGGGGCGGCAGAAGCTTTCTTT. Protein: CASSLGAAEAFF.

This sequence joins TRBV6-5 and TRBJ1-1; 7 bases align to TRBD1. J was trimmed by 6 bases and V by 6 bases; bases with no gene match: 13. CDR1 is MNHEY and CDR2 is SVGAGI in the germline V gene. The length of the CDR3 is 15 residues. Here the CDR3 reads CASRGEGQISAEAFF. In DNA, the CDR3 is TGTGCCAGCAGAGGCGAGGGACAGATATCGGCTGAAGCTTTCTTT.

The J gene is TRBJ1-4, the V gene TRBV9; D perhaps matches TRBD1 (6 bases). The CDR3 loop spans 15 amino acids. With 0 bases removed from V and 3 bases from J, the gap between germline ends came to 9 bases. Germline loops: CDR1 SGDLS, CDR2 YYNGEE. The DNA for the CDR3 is TGTGCCAGCAGCGTAGGGGCAGGGGCTAATGAAAAACTGTTTTTT. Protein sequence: CASSVGAGANEKLFF.

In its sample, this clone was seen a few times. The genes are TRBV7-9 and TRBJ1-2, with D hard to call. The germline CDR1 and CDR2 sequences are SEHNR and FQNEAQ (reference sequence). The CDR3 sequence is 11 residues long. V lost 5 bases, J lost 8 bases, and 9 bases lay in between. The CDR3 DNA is TGTGCCAGCAGCCGGATGGAGGGCTACACCTTC. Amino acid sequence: CASSRMEGYTF. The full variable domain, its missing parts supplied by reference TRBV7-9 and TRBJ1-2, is DTGVSQNPRHKITKRGQNVTFRCDPISEHNRLYWYRQTLGQGPEFLTYFQNEAQLEKSRLLSDRFSAERPKGSFSTLEIQRTEQGDSAMYLCASSRMEGYTFGSGTRLTVV.

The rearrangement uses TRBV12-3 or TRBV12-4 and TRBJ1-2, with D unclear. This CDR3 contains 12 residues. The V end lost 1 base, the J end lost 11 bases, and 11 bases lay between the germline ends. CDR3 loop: CASSLGGRDYTF. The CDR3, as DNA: TGTGCCAGCAGTTTAGGCGGCCGTGATTACACCTTC.

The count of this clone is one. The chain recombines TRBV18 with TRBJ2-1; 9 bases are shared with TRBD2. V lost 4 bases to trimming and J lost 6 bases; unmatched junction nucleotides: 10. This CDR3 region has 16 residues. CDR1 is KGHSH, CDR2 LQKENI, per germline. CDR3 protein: CASSLGASGGINEQFF. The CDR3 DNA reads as TGTGCCAGCTCACTCGGTGCCAGCGGGGGGATCAATGAGCAGTTCTTC.

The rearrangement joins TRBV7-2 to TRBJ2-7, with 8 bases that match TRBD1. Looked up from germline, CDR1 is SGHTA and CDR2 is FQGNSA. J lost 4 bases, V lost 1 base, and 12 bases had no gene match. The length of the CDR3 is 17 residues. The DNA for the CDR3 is TGTGCCAGCAGCTTAGGCCTTCTGGGACAGGACCGTTACGAGCAGTACTTC. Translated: CASSLGLLGQDRYEQYF.

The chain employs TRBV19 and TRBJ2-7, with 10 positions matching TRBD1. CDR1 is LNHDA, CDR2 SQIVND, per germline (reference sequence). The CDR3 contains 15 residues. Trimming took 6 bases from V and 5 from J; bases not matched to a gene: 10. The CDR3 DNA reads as TGTGCCAGTAGGGATGCACCGGGACAGGGGAACGAGCAGTACTTC. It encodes CASRDAPGQGNEQYF.

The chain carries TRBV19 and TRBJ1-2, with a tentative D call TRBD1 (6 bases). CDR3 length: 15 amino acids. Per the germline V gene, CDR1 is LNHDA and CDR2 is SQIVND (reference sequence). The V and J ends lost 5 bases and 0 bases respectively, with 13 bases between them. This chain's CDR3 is CASSLGQWTNYGYTF. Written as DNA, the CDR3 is TGTGCCAGTAGTCTCGGACAGTGGACTAACTATGGCTACACCTTC.

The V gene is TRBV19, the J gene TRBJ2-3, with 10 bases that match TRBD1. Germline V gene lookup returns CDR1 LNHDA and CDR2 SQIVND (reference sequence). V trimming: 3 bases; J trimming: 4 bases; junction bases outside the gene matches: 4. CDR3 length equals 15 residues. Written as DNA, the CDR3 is TGTGCCAGTAGTATCGGGGACAGGGGAGCAGATACGCAGTATTTT. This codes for CASSIGDRGADTQYF.

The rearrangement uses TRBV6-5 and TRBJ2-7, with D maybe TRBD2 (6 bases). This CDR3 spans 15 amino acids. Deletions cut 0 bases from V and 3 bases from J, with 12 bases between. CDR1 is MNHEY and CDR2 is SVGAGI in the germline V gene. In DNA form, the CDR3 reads TGTGCCAGCAGTTACTCGAGGGCGGGAAGCTACGAGCAGTACTTC. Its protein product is CASSYSRAGSYEQYF.

CDR3: CASSGVGQGAETYNSPLHF. The DNA of the CDR3 is TGTGCCAGCAGCGGTGTGGGACAGGGGGCCGAGACTTATAATTCACCCCTCCACTTT. The chain combines TRBV9 with TRBJ1-6; 12 bases are a match to TRBD1. The CDR3 loop spans 19 amino acids. The germline CDR1 and CDR2 sequences are SGDLS and YYNGEE. V was clipped by 3 bases and J by 4 bases; unmatched bases: 11.

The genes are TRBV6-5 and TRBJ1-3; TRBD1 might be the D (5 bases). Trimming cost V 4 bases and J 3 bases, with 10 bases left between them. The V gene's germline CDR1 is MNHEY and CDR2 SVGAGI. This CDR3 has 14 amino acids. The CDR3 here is CASSFGGVGNTIYF. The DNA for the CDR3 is TGTGCCAGCAGTTTTGGAGGGGTTGGAAACACCATATATTTT.